This T cell receptor beta chain was identified in a study of T cell responses to AZD1222 COVID-19 vaccine. Clones were read by immunoSEQ multiplex PCR, and TCRdb kept only the in-frame ones, dropping some. The table lists 150,000 to 200,000 clones, about nine tenths of them singletons. CDR3 length: 19 amino acids. Germline V gene sequence: CDR1 SGHTA, CDR2 FQGNSA. V was cut by 5 bases and J by 0 bases, with 23 bases left in between. This specimen was peripheral blood, taken 28 days after the second AZD1222 dose. The chain has TRBV7-2 and TRBJ1-5; D is ambiguous. This TCR came from an adult who received the AZD1222 COVID-19 vaccine. CDR3 protein: CASSPRPDAVPYSNQPQHF. The CDR3 bases are TGTGCCAGCAGCCCACGACCGGACGCGGTCCCATATAGCAATCAGCCCCAGCATTTT.